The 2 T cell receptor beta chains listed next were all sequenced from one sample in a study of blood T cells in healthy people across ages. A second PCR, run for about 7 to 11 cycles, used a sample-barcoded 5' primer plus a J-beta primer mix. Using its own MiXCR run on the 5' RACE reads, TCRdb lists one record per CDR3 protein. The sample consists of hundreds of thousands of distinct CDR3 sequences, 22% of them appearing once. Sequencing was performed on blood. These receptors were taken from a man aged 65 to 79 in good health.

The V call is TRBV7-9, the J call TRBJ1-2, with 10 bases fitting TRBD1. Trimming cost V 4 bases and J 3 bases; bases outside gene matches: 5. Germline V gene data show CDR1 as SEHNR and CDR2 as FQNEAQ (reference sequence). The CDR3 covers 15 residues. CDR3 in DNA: TGTGCCAGCAGCTCCCGACAGGGGGCGGACTATGGCTACACCTTC. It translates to CASSSRQGADYGYTF.

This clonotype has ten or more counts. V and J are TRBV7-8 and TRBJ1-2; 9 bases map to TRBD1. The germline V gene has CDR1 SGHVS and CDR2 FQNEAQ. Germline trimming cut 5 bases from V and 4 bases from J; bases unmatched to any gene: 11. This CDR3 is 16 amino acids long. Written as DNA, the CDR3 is TGTGCCAGCAGCCTCCGGGACAGGGTATTGGGCTATGGCTACACCTTC. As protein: CASSLRDRVLGYGYTF. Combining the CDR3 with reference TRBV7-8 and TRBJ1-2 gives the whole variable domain GAGVSQSPRYKVAKRGQDVALRCDPISGHVSLFWYQQALGQGPEFLTYFQNEAQLDKSGLPSDRFFAERPEGSVSTLKIQRTQQEDSAVYLCASSLRDRVLGYGYTFGSGTRLTVV.